The TCR beta chain described here comes from a study of post-analysis software for immune sequencing data. Study information: Recorded disease courses covered relapsing-remitting, secondary progressive and progressive-relapsing multiple sclerosis. Some patients had no subtype annotation.

TCR beta cDNA libraries included unique molecular identifiers. TCRdb re-called the PCR reads with MiXCR, one entry per CDR3 protein. The table records 650,000 to 850,000 distinct CDR3 sequences, roughly 46% of them present only once. This receptor was taken from a girl between 10 and 17 years old with multiple sclerosis. Sequenced material: blood.

CDR3 region: CASSPTGTAQETQYF. For the CDR3, the DNA is TGTGCCAGCAGCCCTACCGGGACAGCCCAAGAGACCCAGTACTTC. The chain uses TRBV9 and TRBJ2-5; TRBD1 agrees at 7 bases. CDR3 length: 15 amino acids. Germline CDR1 is SGDLS and CDR2 is YYNGEE. The trim removed 4 bases at V and 1 base at J, leaving 7 bases unmatched.